The 11 T cell receptor beta chains in this list originate from one sample, sequenced in a study of cytomegalovirus exposure and HLA in healthy donors. PCR involved 60 Vbeta and 13 Jbeta primers. Profiling relied on immunoSEQ multiplex PCR, and the TCRdb table lists in-frame clones only, not all of them. The sample table sets out under 250,000 clones. Sequenced: PBMCs. These receptors all stem from a girl aged 2-10 years in good health and CMV-seropositive.

V is TRBV7-2 and J is TRBJ1-2, with 7 bases identical to TRBD1. The CDR3 length is 16 residues. The germline V gene encodes CDR1 SGHTA and CDR2 FQGNSA. J lost 0 bases, V lost 4 bases, and 8 bases had no gene match. The CDR3 reads CASSSRQGQANYGYTF. CDR3 nucleotides: TGTGCCAGCAGCTCCCGACAGGGACAAGCTAACTATGGCTACACCTTC.

The CDR3 loop is CASSYIGLWNQPQHF. In DNA form, the CDR3 reads TGTGCCAGCAGTTACATCGGGTTATGGAATCAGCCCCAGCATTTT. The chain recombines TRBV6-6 with TRBJ1-5; D gene unclear. Trimming took off 2 bases at V and 4 bases at J, with 12 bases between the two ends. The CDR3 is made up of 15 amino acids. The germline V gene encodes CDR1 MNHNY and CDR2 SVGAGI (reference sequence).

J is TRBJ1-2 and V is TRBV6-5; TRBD1 matches 7 bases. V lost 6 bases, J lost 5 bases, and 6 bases stayed unmatched. The CDR3 is 13 amino acids. Germline CDR1 and CDR2: MNHEY and SVGAGI. The CDR3 DNA sequence: TGTGCCAGCAGGACAGGACAGGCGTATGGCTACACCTTC. This gives the protein CASRTGQAYGYTF.

The chain joins TRBV5-4 to TRBJ2-7, with 8 nucleotides matching TRBD2. Per germline, CDR1 SGHNT and CDR2 YYREEE (reference sequence). The V segment lost 4 bases and the J segment 2 bases; nucleotides outside the gene matches: 5. The CDR3 consists of 14 residues. The CDR3 region is CASSLGLEAYEQYF. The DNA for the CDR3 is TGTGCCAGCAGCCTGGGACTAGAGGCCTACGAGCAGTACTTC.

V and J are TRBV18 and TRBJ1-5; D call uncertain. Germline V CDR1 and CDR2: KGHSH, LQKENI. The CDR3 length is 19 residues. Trimming took 6 bases from V and 0 from J, leaving 24 bases between them. The chain's CDR3 is CASSQSTGRTALSNQPQHF. Here the CDR3 DNA reads TGTGCCAGCTCGCAAAGTACCGGGAGGACGGCTCTTAGCAATCAGCCCCAGCATTTT.

The genes are TRBV4-2 and TRBJ1-5, with D unclear. From germline, CDR1 is LGHNA and CDR2 YNFKEQ. V was trimmed by 1 base and J by 14 bases, leaving 15 bases between them. The CDR3 sequence is 13 residues long. The CDR3 sequence: CASSQANEGLKHF. In DNA form, the CDR3 reads TGTGCCAGCAGCCAAGCCAATGAAGGACTAAAGCATTTT.

The V and J genes are TRBV4-2 and TRBJ2-7, with 7 positions matching TRBD2. The CDR3 runs 17 residues. The germline CDR1 and CDR2 sequences are LGHNA and YNFKEQ. The junction had 8 bases not matched to a gene; V was cut back by 0 bases and J by 0 bases. CDR3 loop: CASSQEGPGGSSYEQYF. The CDR3 bases are TGTGCCAGCAGCCAAGAGGGGCCCGGCGGGAGCTCCTACGAGCAGTACTTC.

This chain uses TRBV2 with TRBJ2-3; 13 nucleotides agree with TRBD2. Germline assignment: CDR1 SNHLY and CDR2 FYNNEI. The junction had 15 bases not matched to a gene; V was cut back by 6 bases and J by 3 bases. CDR3 length: 19 amino acids. This CDR3 is CASSRQGATSGRLTDTQYF. CDR3 coding DNA: TGTGCCAGCAGCCGACAGGGGGCGACTAGCGGGAGGTTAACAGATACGCAGTATTTT.

This chain uses TRBV7-9 with TRBJ2-1; 9 positions match TRBD2. This CDR3 contains 15 residues. The V and J ends lost 7 bases and 9 bases, in that order; junction bases with no gene match: 13. Germline V CDR1 and CDR2: SEHNR, FQNEAQ (reference sequence). The CDR3 sequence is CASTLSGLASPEQFF. The CDR3 DNA reads TGTGCCAGCACTCTCTCGGGACTAGCCTCCCCTGAGCAGTTCTTC.

The chain uses TRBV7-2 and TRBJ2-7; tentatively, D is TRBD1 (6 bases). The V and J ends lost 5 bases and 5 bases respectively, with 19 bases between them. The CDR3 loop spans 15 amino acids. CDR1 is SGHTA and CDR2 is FQGNSA in the germline V gene. CDR3 loop: CASSESTGHFHEQYF. CDR3 bases: TGTGCCAGCAGCGAATCGACAGGTCATTTCCACGAGCAGTACTTC.

The V and J genes are TRBV5-1 and TRBJ2-6; 9 positions agree with TRBD1. CDR1 and CDR2 (germline): SGHRS, YFSETQ. The CDR3 runs to 21 residues. With 2 bases clipped from V and 0 bases from J, the junction kept 15 bases outside the gene matches. CDR3 in amino acids: CASSFSPVRGQGRSGANVLTF. DNA of the CDR3: TGCGCCAGCAGCTTTTCGCCGGTCCGGGGACAGGGTCGCTCTGGGGCCAACGTCCTGACTTTC.